Shown below are 7 T cell receptor beta chains from a single sample sequenced in a study of cytomegalovirus exposure and HLA in healthy donors. TCRdb's table, derived via immunoSEQ multiplex PCR, lists solely in-frame clones and lacks some. The sample records over 150,000 clones, around nine tenths being singletons. The material sequenced was PBMCs. Receptors originate from a woman aged 18-30 years in good health and CMV-seronegative.

There are a few counts of this clone. The rearrangement links TRBV7-9 to TRBJ2-7; TRBD1 agrees at 8 bases. CDR1 and CDR2 (germline): SEHNR, FQNEAQ (reference sequence). CDR3 length: 14 residues. V lost 4 bases, J lost 2 bases, and 4 bases stayed unmatched. The CDR3 loop is CASSYDRGAYEQYF. In nucleotides, the CDR3 is TGTGCCAGCAGCTACGACAGGGGAGCCTACGAGCAGTACTTC.

This chain links TRBV11-3 with TRBJ2-3; 8 bases line up with TRBD2. The CDR3 runs 14 residues. Per germline, CDR1 SGHNT and CDR2 YENEEA. Unmatched junction bases numbered 5, after V lost 5 bases and J lost 4 bases. The CDR3 region has the DNA TGTGCCAGCAGCGGACTCGGGGGGGCAGATACGCAGTATTTT. Protein product: CASSGLGGADTQYF.

V and J are TRBV7-2 and TRBJ2-7; no firm D call. CDR3 length equals 13 residues. Trimming pared 10 bases from V and 6 bases from J, leaving 19 bases between. Germline loops: CDR1 SGHTA, CDR2 FQGNSA. In DNA, the CDR3 is TGTGCCACCTCGAGGTCCCCTCCCTCCGAGCAGTACTTC. Translating gives CATSRSPPSEQYF. The variable domain in full, with the rest retrieved from reference TRBV7-2 and TRBJ2-7, is GAGVSQSPSNKVTEKGKDVELRCDPISGHTALYWYRQSLGQGLEFLIYFQGNSAPDKSGLPSDRFSAERTGGSVSTLTIQRTQQEDSAVYLCATSRSPPSEQYFGPGTRLTVT.

The gene calls are TRBV5-4 and TRBJ1-1; the match to TRBD1 covers 9 bases. V trimming: 4 bases; J trimming: 6 bases; junction bases outside the gene matches: 10. The germline CDR1 and CDR2 sequences are SGHNT and YYREEE (reference sequence). This CDR3 is 15 amino acids long. Here the CDR3 reads CASSPRGQGNAEAFF. CDR3 nucleotides: TGTGCCAGCAGCCCGCGTGGACAGGGGAATGCTGAAGCTTTCTTT.

The chain carries TRBV7-2 and TRBJ1-5, with D tentatively TRBD1 (6 bases). CDR3 length equals 14 residues. V gave up 1 base and J gave up 7 bases, with 11 bases separating them. The germline gives CDR1 SGHTA, CDR2 FQGNSA. The DNA for the CDR3 is TGTGCCAGCAGCTTAGGGACAGAAGGCCAGCCCCAGCATTTT. The encoded protein is CASSLGTEGQPQHF.

The genes are TRBV18 and TRBJ1-4; D is perhaps TRBD1 (5 bases). Trimming removed 3 bases at V and 6 bases at J, with 20 bases between. CDR3 length: 17 residues. Germline-derived CDR1 and CDR2 are KGHSH and LQKENI. CDR3 protein: CASSPLMQGVGDEKLFF. The CDR3 DNA reads as TGTGCCAGCTCACCCCTAATGCAGGGCGTTGGAGATGAAAAACTGTTTTTT.

This clone was recorded only once. The chain employs TRBV11-2 and TRBJ2-7, with 10 bases that match TRBD1. CDR1 SGHAT and CDR2 FQNNGV come from the germline V gene. The CDR3 is 15 residues long. V gave up 7 bases and J gave up 7 bases; unmatched junction bases: 13. The CDR3 sequence: CASTQTGQGGGEQYF. The CDR3 coding sequence is TGTGCCAGCACCCAGACCGGACAGGGGGGAGGAGAGCAGTACTTC. Looking up the rest from reference TRBV11-2 and TRBJ2-7 gives the full variable domain: EAGVAQSPRYKIIEKRQSVAFWCNPISGHATLYWYQQILGQGPKLLIQFQNNGVVDDSQLPKDRFSAERLKGVDSTLKIQPAKLEDSAVYLCASTQTGQGGGEQYFGPGTRLTVT.